This T cell receptor beta chain is drawn from a study of naive and memory T cell subsets (dated by TCRdb to the late 2010s). With respect to the entire study: An open-source, UMI-based TCR alpha and beta sequencing pipeline was applied to sorted naive and memory peripheral blood T cell subsets. The functional CMV T cell responses agreed completely with IgG serology results. RNA was DNase-treated and reverse transcribed with TCR constant-region primers, mostly using SuperScript III.

A distance of 14 bases separates the germline ends of V and J, which lose 4 bases and 1 base respectively. The CDR1 and CDR2 encoded by the germline V gene are SGHDT and YYEEEE. Its CDR3 holds 15 amino acids, cysteine through phenylalanine. Solely the CDR3 DNA is kept, with 45 bases framed from the first base. This clonotype was counted a few times. It has no known antigen specificity. Base-call qualities are not available, and no considerably larger clone is one nucleotide away. Library preparation used UMI-ligation and nested PCR. The beta constant-region primer was an equimolar mix of two oligonucleotides covering both TRBC1 and TRBC2. A single-stranded oligonucleotide carrying the SP2 primer and a 12-nucleotide UMI was ligated to the 3' end of the cDNA by T4 RNA ligase 1. The ligated cDNA went through four rounds of PCR with nested alpha and beta constant-region primers together with the SP2 primer. Incubation of the ligation reaction lasted roughly 20-25 hours at 16 degrees C. PCR2 was typically run as a SYBR Green qPCR and stopped at a predetermined threshold to prevent over-amplification. Apart from the first purification, every purification step used Agencourt AMPure XP magnetic beads. Libraries were quantified by Qubit and checked on a TapeStation, with a main peak expected near 650 bp. Pooled libraries were sequenced on an Illumina MiSeq using v2 2x251 paired-end kits, and typically roughly 0.85-2.2 million reads were obtained per sample. Libraries were pooled at 3 to 4 nM per sample, and about 4.5-7.5% PhiX was added to improve cluster recognition. Per the authors' processing: Using tag matching that tolerated one base-pair mismatch, Decombinator assigned V and J genes to FASTQ reads that had been processed by Demultiplexor. By using UMIs, Collapsinator corrected both sequencing errors and the frequency errors caused by PCR heterogeneity. TCRs were translated and CDR3s were extracted from the conserved cysteine to the FGXG phenylalanine by CDR3Translator, with non-productive sequences being flagged. Repertoires were subsampled to equal numbers of UMI-defined TCRs before Gini, Shannon entropy and inverse Simpson indices were calculated. Within the linear range, a power law was fitted to clonotype abundance distributions using maximum likelihood. Similar UMI counts, unique TCR numbers and clonal distributions were obtained with the pipeline and with MIGEC on one naive CD8 sample. Repertoires were searched for roughly 7,300 CMV-associated CDR3 sequences compiled from VDJdb and a published dataset. Using fastp trimming at Q25 and MiXCR clonotype assembly, TCRdb reanalyzed the public sequencing data and kept in-frame beta chains. Every entry covers one CDR3 protein and lists the most common genes and DNA from its rows. The V and J calls and clone size are TCRdb's, not the authors'. This sample holds some 87,000 distinct CDR3 sequences; 7% to 8% were observed only once. About 1.6% of the sample belongs to the ten largest clones.

The paper's findings and limits, for the study overall: RNA-based TCR counts may be affected by expression changes linked to T cell activation and differentiation. Following error correction, more than 85% of naive TCR sequences occurred only once, which made naive abundance distributions much steeper than those of memory subsets. A clonotype was defined as a single alpha or beta chain sequence rather than as a paired alpha/beta receptor. In both CD4 and CD8 cells, the Gini index increased while Shannon and inverse Simpson diversity decreased from naive through CM, EM and EMRA. The repertoire findings for the naive and memory subsets could not be validated against a ground truth, as none was available. The abundance of TCRs followed a power law with an exponent that differed between naive and memory subsets yet stayed consistent across the three individuals.

Separate amplification of TCR alpha and beta chain libraries was performed from the second PCR step onward. The CMV status of each donor was determined by measuring IFNgamma production from CD4+ T cells after fresh PBMCs had been stimulated overnight with CMV viral lysate. Miltenyi beads were used first to positively select CD4 T cells, and CD8 T cells were then positively selected from the CD4-negative fraction. Cells were stained for CD3, CD4, CD8, CD45RA, CD27 and a live/dead dye and were sorted on a BD Aria II into four subsets based on CD45RA and CD27. Blood came from a few healthy volunteers, each fractionated into CD4 and CD8 T cells and then into four differentiation subsets. Around 110 ml of peripheral blood was collected from each donor, and PBMC were isolated by Ficoll-Paque PLUS density-gradient centrifugation. After sorting, cells were lysed in RLT buffer, RNA was extracted using a Qiagen RNeasy kit, and the extracted RNA was stored at -80 degrees C.

Sequencing was performed on central memory CD4+ T cells from blood. Sample cell subset or site, as interpreted from the label and publication: central memory, CD45RA- CD27+. The receptor was derived from a human donor in good health. Recombination linked TRBV5-6 to TRBJ1-2, with a tentative D gene TRBD1 over 5 matching bases. The nucleotides are TGTGCCAGCAGCGCCCGGGACTCCAGTAACTATGGCTACACCTTC. It is translated as CASSARDSSNYGYTF. Supplemented by the reference TRBV5-6 and TRBJ1-2 proteins around the CDR3, the complete variable domain is DAGVTQSPTHLIKTRGQQVTLRCSPKSGHDTVSWYQQALGQGPQFIFQYYEEEERQRGNFPDRFSGHQFPNYSSELNVNALLLGDSALYLCASSARDSSNYGYTFGSGTRLTVV.